This entry lists 6 T cell receptor beta chains sequenced from one sample in a study of identical twins (dated by TCRdb to 2015 to 2016). The library was made by 5' RACE. Data came from an Illumina HiSeq 2000. TCRdb's own reprocessing of the public reads used fastp at Q25 and MiXCR and kept productive beta chains. Records with the same CDR3 protein are collapsed into one entry carrying the most frequent genes and DNA. The sample table shows hundreds of thousands of distinct CDR3 sequences, and 15% to 20% are seen once. The ten biggest clones cover about an eighth of the sample. This sample also appeared in a second study, on T cells expressing NK-cell markers.

Source material: PBMCs. These receptors all come from a woman between 18 and 30 years old in good health.

This clonotype occurred a few times. The chain employs TRBV6-1 and TRBJ2-3; 9 bases map to TRBD2. The junction had 5 bases not matched to a gene; V was cut back by 5 bases and J by 5 bases. CDR1 MNHNS and CDR2 SASEGT come from the germline V gene. This CDR3 spans 14 amino acids. In nucleotides, the CDR3 is TGTGCCAGCAGTCGCGGGGGGGGAGGAGATACGCAGTATTTT. This sequence encodes CASSRGGGGDTQYF.

There are a few counts of this clonotype. The chain has TRBV27 and TRBJ2-7; TRBD2 might be the D (5 bases). Germline CDR1 is MNHEY and CDR2 is SMNVEV (reference sequence). V was pared by 0 bases and J by 0 bases, with 12 bases between. This CDR3 is 16 amino acids long. CDR3 residues: CASSLSERRRSYEQYF. The DNA for the CDR3 is TGTGCCAGCAGTTTATCGGAGCGGAGGCGCTCCTACGAGCAGTACTTC.

This clonotype was observed a handful of times. V and J are TRBV7-9 and TRBJ2-3; no firm D call. V dropped 5 bases and J dropped 2 bases, with 14 bases sitting between them. CDR1 and CDR2 (germline): SEHNR, FQNEAQ (reference sequence). CDR3 length: 15 residues. For the CDR3, the DNA is TGTGCCAGCAGCCCCACCTCTCTCTACACAGATACGCAGTATTTT. It yields the protein CASSPTSLYTDTQYF.

The chain couples TRBV10-3 to TRBJ2-5; the D is unclear. V was shortened by 3 bases and J by 4 bases, with 6 bases between the two germline ends. This CDR3 comprises 12 residues. Germline values: CDR1 ENHRY, CDR2 SYGVKD. The CDR3 DNA follows: TGTGCCATCAGTGATCCGGGAGAGACCCAGTACTTC. It specifies CAISDPGETQYF.

This clonotype was found a few times. The chain links TRBV7-9 to TRBJ1-2; 8 positions agree with TRBD1. This CDR3 comprises 14 residues. CDR1 and CDR2 (germline): SEHNR, FQNEAQ (reference sequence). V lost 1 base, J lost 10 bases, and 8 bases stayed unmatched. The CDR3 loop is CASSLGAQGGDYTF. CDR3 DNA: TGTGCCAGCAGCTTAGGGGCACAGGGGGGTGACTACACCTTC.

This clonotype was counted only a few times. CDR3 region: CASSQDRGKETQYF. The CDR3 DNA follows: TGCGCCAGCAGCCAGGACCGGGGGAAAGAGACCCAGTACTTC. The chain combines TRBV4-3 with TRBJ2-5, with D possibly TRBD2 on 6 matching bases. Germline values: CDR1 LGHNA, CDR2 YSLEER. The V and J ends lost 3 bases and 3 bases respectively, with 11 bases between them. The CDR3 runs 14 residues.